These 26 T cell receptor beta chains came from one sample sequenced in a study of T cells in Graves' hyperthyroidism and ophthalmopathy. The CDR3 regions of TCR beta were amplified from RNA transcripts. The HTBI primer set served for first-round RT-PCR of the TCR CDR3. TCRdb itself ran the multiplex PCR reads through MiXCR, one entry per CDR3 protein. The repertoire consists of about 380,000 distinct CDR3 sequences, with less than 20% occurring once and the leading ten covering 40%. The sample comprised blood. All receptors derive from a man between 18 and 35 years old with Graves' ophthalmopathy.

The J gene is TRBJ2-5, the V gene TRBV24-1; D gene unclear. This CDR3 has 15 amino acids. From germline, CDR1 is KGHDR and CDR2 SFDVKD. V dropped 4 bases and J dropped 1 base, with 12 bases sitting between them. The chain's CDR3 is CATSERDGPQETQYF. The CDR3 DNA follows: TGTGCCACCAGTGAGAGAGACGGACCCCAAGAGACCCAGTACTTC.

This clonotype occurred many times. V usage is TRBV12-3 or TRBV12-4 and J usage is TRBJ2-7, with D uncertain. The CDR3 consists of 13 residues. With 0 bases removed from V and 6 bases from J, the gap between germline ends came to 9 bases. CDR3 loop: CASSLALDVEQYF. The CDR3 DNA is TGTGCCAGCAGTTTAGCGCTCGATGTCGAGCAGTACTTC.

This clonotype was observed many times. V usage is TRBV20-1 and J usage is TRBJ1-4; 9 bases align to TRBD1. The length of the CDR3 is 17 residues. Germline trimming cut 1 base from V and 1 base from J; bases unmatched to any gene: 7. Germline V gene lookup returns CDR1 DFQATT and CDR2 SNEGSKA (reference sequence). The DNA of the CDR3 is TGCAGTGCTAGAGGGATCGGGACAGGGATAACTAATGAAAAACTGTTTTTT. Translation gives CSARGIGTGITNEKLFF.

This clonotype occurred many times. This sequence joins TRBV12-3 or TRBV12-4 and TRBJ2-5, with TRBD2 identical over 10 bases. This CDR3 has 16 amino acids. The J segment lost 4 bases and the V segment lost 3 bases, leaving 8 bases of the junction unmatched. CDR3 nucleotides: TGTGCCAGCAGTTTTGGAGTACTAGCGGGACGAGAGACCCAGTACTTC. Translated: CASSFGVLAGRETQYF.

At least ten counts were recorded for this clonotype. The chain employs TRBV20-1 and TRBJ2-1; 9 bases are shared with TRBD2. Per the germline V gene, CDR1 is DFQATT and CDR2 is SNEGSKA (reference sequence). With 0 bases clipped from V and 3 bases from J, the junction kept 6 bases outside the gene matches. CDR3 length equals 16 residues. CDR3 in DNA: TGCAGTGCTAGAGAGTTAGCGGGGGAGGACTACAATGAGCAGTTCTTC. Translating it yields CSARELAGEDYNEQFF.

This chain joins TRBV11-3 and TRBJ2-5, with a tentative D call TRBD2 (6 bases). The germline V gene encodes CDR1 SGHNT and CDR2 YENEEA. Trimming removed 5 bases at V and 6 bases at J, with 13 bases between. The CDR3 runs 13 residues. The CDR3 sequence is CASSPGGAQTQYF. In DNA form, the CDR3 reads TGTGCCAGCAGCCCCGGAGGGGCCCAGACCCAGTACTTC.

This clonotype was counted at least ten times. A junction boundary mismatches the germline segment, possibly from a read error. V is TRBV5-1 and J is TRBJ1-1; D remains unclear. CDR3 size: 13 residues. The V gene's germline CDR1 is SGHRS and CDR2 YFSETQ. The CDR3 is CASSLAGATEAFF. DNA of the CDR3: TGTGCCAGCAGCTTAGCAGGTGCCACTGAAGCTTTCTTT.

The rearrangement joins TRBV19 to TRBJ1-2; D is unclear. Trimming cost V 8 bases and J 2 bases, with 12 bases left between them. The CDR3 is made up of 13 amino acids. Germline V gene sequence: CDR1 LNHDA, CDR2 SQIVND (reference sequence). DNA of the CDR3: TGTGCCAGTGAGACATCGAACAACTATGGCTACACCTTC. This gives the protein CASETSNNYGYTF.

The chain couples TRBV12-3 or TRBV12-4 to TRBJ1-5; 9 bases match TRBD1. CDR3 length: 15 residues. Trimming removed 6 bases from V and 3 bases from J; junction bases left unmatched: 6. The CDR3 DNA reads as TGTGCCAGCAGGACGGGACAGGGAGTCAATCAGCCCCAGCATTTT. Translated, it gives CASRTGQGVNQPQHF.

In its sample, this clonotype was seen many times. V and J are TRBV11-2 and TRBJ2-7; no clear D. Trimming removed 6 bases from V and 4 bases from J, with 7 bases in between. CDR3 length: 11 amino acids. Per germline, CDR1 SGHAT and CDR2 FQNNGV. The DNA of the CDR3 is TGTGCCAGCAGGCAGAGTTACGAGCAGTACTTC. It specifies CASRQSYEQYF.

This clonotype was picked up a small number of times. The rearrangement uses TRBV5-8 and TRBJ2-5; 13 nucleotides line up with TRBD2. This CDR3 is 16 amino acids long. The germline V gene has CDR1 SGHTS and CDR2 YDEGEE. Losses at the gene ends were 0 bases for V and 3 bases for J; bases not matched to a gene: 2. The CDR3 nucleotides read TGTGCCAGCAGCTTGGAGGGGACTAGCGGGGAAGAGACCCAGTACTTC. Protein: CASSLEGTSGEETQYF.

This clonotype was picked up many times. The rearrangement uses TRBV2 and TRBJ2-7, with D maybe TRBD1 (5 bases). The V and J ends lost 11 bases and 1 base respectively, with 15 bases between them. CDR1 SNHLY and CDR2 FYNNEI come from the germline V gene. The CDR3 has 13 amino acids. The CDR3 DNA reads TGTGCCTCTAGGGGTATGCCTTCCTACGAGCAGTACTTC. Its translation: CASRGMPSYEQYF.

V and J are TRBV20-1 and TRBJ1-2; D is unresolved. With 7 bases removed from V and 4 bases from J, the gap between germline ends came to 13 bases. Germline values: CDR1 DFQATT, CDR2 SNEGSKA (reference sequence). The CDR3 consists of 12 residues. The CDR3 sequence is CSVRAETYGYTF. CDR3 coding DNA: TGCAGTGTGAGAGCCGAGACCTATGGCTACACCTTC.

This clonotype has at least ten counts. The gene calls are TRBV20-1 and TRBJ1-1, with D tentatively TRBD1 (5 bases). V was clipped by 6 bases and J by 0 bases, with 14 bases between them. The CDR3 is 14 amino acids. Germline lookup yields CDR1 DFQATT and CDR2 SNEGSKA (reference sequence). The CDR3 reads CSAKLTGLNTEAFF. DNA of the CDR3: TGCAGTGCAAAACTAACAGGTTTGAACACTGAAGCTTTCTTT.

This clonotype was observed at least ten times. V and J are TRBV6-1 and TRBJ2-7; 9 bases match TRBD1. This CDR3 is built from 15 residues. The V gene end was trimmed by 7 bases and the J gene end by 2 bases; junction bases not matched to a gene: 9. CDR1 is MNHNS, CDR2 SASEGT, per germline. CDR3 coding DNA: TGTGCCAGCATTCCCCCGGGACAGGGCACCTACGAGCAGTACTTC. The encoded protein is CASIPPGQGTYEQYF.

This rearrangement joins TRBV27 to TRBJ1-2; no clear D. Germline values: CDR1 MNHEY, CDR2 SMNVEV (reference sequence). V was shortened by 2 bases and J by 4 bases, with 8 bases between the two germline ends. The CDR3 spans 13 residues. This CDR3 reads CASSLSSLYGYTF. The CDR3, as DNA: TGTGCCAGCAGTTTAAGCAGCCTCTATGGCTACACCTTC.

This clonotype was recorded many times. V and J are TRBV7-2 and TRBJ2-5; perhaps TRBD1 as D (6 bases). There are 13 residues in the CDR3. V shed 3 bases and J shed 4 bases, with 9 bases lying between them. Germline CDR1 and CDR2: SGHTA and FQGNSA. This CDR3 is CASSFRGSETQYF. CDR3 coding DNA: TGTGCCAGCAGCTTCAGGGGTTCAGAGACCCAGTACTTC.

The rearrangement joins TRBV20-1 to TRBJ2-5; 8 positions match TRBD1. Near its end, the DNA agrees better with TRBJ2-1, so the J call may be wrong. CDR1 is DFQATT and CDR2 is SNEGSKA in the germline V gene (reference sequence). The CDR3 extends over 15 amino acids. The CDR3 here is CSARDVQGAQETQFF. DNA of the CDR3: TGCAGTGCTAGAGATGTGCAGGGGGCCCAAGAGACCCAGTTCTTC.

This chain joins TRBV18 and TRBJ2-7, with D maybe TRBD1 (6 bases). The ends were cut back, 2 bases at V and 7 bases at J, with 18 bases in the middle. The CDR3 runs 15 residues. Germline CDR1 reads KGHSH; CDR2 reads LQKENI. CDR3 nucleotide sequence: TGTGCCAGCTCACCAGGGAGACAGGCTCTTCGGGAGCAGTACTTC. Encoded protein: CASSPGRQALREQYF. Full variable domain (remainder filled in from reference TRBV18 and TRBJ2-7): NAGVMQNPRHLVRRRGQEARLRCSPMKGHSHVYWYRQLPEEGLKFMVYLQKENIIDESGMPKERFSAEFPKEGPSILRIQQVVRGDSAAYFCASSPGRQALREQYFGPGTRLTVT.

The chain has TRBV5-1 and TRBJ1-4; D is perhaps TRBD1 (5 bases). CDR1 and CDR2 (germline): SGHRS, YFSETQ. V gave up 5 bases and J gave up 5 bases, with 13 bases separating them. This CDR3 has 14 residues. CDR3 sequence: CASSTGGPNEKLFF. In nucleotides, the CDR3 is TGCGCCAGCAGTACAGGAGGCCCGAATGAAAAACTGTTTTTT. Full variable domain (rest looked up from reference TRBV5-1 and TRBJ1-4): KAGVTQTPRYLIKTRGQQVTLSCSPISGHRSVSWYQQTPGQGLQFLFEYFSETQRNKGNFPGRFSGRQFSNSRSEMNVSTLELGDSALYLCASSTGGPNEKLFFGSGTQLSVL.

Ten or more counts support this clonotype. The chain combines TRBV6-1 with TRBJ2-2; tentative D call: TRBD2 (5 bases). V lost 6 bases and J 4 bases, leaving 12 bases between the germline ends. The CDR3 is 14 residues long. CDR1 MNHNS and CDR2 SASEGT come from the germline V gene. CDR3 in amino acids: CASSERGPTGELFF. The DNA for the CDR3 is TGTGCCAGCAGCGAACGAGGGCCCACCGGGGAGCTGTTTTTT.

The rearrangement uses TRBV27 and TRBJ2-3; perhaps TRBD1 as D (6 bases). The germline V gene encodes CDR1 MNHEY and CDR2 SMNVEV (reference sequence). This CDR3 spans 18 amino acids. V lost 2 bases and J 3 bases, leaving 21 bases between the germline ends. CDR3 bases: TGTGCCAGCAGTTTAGAGTTCCCCAGGGCAGGGGTAACAGATACGCAGTATTTT. Encoded protein: CASSLEFPRAGVTDTQYF.

This clonotype has a handful of counts. J is TRBJ1-2 and V is TRBV7-3; D is possibly TRBD1 (5 bases). Trimming shortened V by 2 bases and J by 8 bases, and 12 bases separated the two germline ends. Germline V gene lookup returns CDR1 SGHTA and CDR2 FQGTGA. This CDR3 contains 13 residues. The DNA of the CDR3 is TGTGCCAGCAGCTTAGAGGGGCTCGGGGGCTACACCTTC. This encodes CASSLEGLGGYTF.

This clonotype occurred many times. The chain combines TRBV3-1 with TRBJ2-1; possibly TRBD1 for D (6 bases). V gave up 1 base and J gave up 0 bases, with 10 bases separating them. The CDR3 is 16 amino acids. Germline loops: CDR1 LGHDT, CDR2 YNNKEL (reference sequence). For the CDR3, the DNA is TGTGCCAGCAGCCAAGGAGCGGACAGCTCCTACAATGAGCAGTTCTTC. It yields the protein CASSQGADSSYNEQFF.

The chain uses TRBV20-1 and TRBJ1-5; 7 bases fit TRBD1. V shed 1 base and J 8 bases; nucleotides not matched to a gene: 5. Looked up from germline, CDR1 is DFQATT and CDR2 is SNEGSKA (reference sequence). This CDR3 has 13 amino acids. This chain's CDR3 is CSARGQGGEPQHF. The DNA for the CDR3 is TGCAGTGCTAGAGGACAGGGAGGTGAGCCCCAGCATTTT.

The gene calls are TRBV5-1 and TRBJ2-5; 9 bases agree with TRBD2. Germline CDR1 SGHRS, CDR2 YFSETQ. This CDR3 comprises 18 residues. V trimming: 4 bases; J trimming: 3 bases; junction bases outside the gene matches: 16. This CDR3 reads CASSQLGVQRGAEETQYF. The CDR3 coding sequence is TGCGCCAGCAGCCAACTTGGCGTCCAGCGGGGGGCGGAAGAGACCCAGTACTTC.